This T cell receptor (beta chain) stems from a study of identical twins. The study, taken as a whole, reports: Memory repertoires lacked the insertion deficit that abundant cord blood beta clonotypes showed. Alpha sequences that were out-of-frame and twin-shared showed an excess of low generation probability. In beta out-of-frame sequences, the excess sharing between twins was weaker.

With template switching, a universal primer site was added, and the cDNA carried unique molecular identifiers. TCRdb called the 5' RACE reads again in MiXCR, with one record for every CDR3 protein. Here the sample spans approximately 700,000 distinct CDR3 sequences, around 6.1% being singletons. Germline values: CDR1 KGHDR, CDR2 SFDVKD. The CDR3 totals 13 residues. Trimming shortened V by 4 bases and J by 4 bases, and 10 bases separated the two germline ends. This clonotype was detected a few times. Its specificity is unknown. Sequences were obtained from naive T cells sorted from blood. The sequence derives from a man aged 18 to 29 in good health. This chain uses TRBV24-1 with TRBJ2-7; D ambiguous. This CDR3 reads CATSDPPAYEQYF. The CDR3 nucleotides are TGTGCCACCAGTGACCCTCCCGCATACGAGCAGTACTTC.